The 8 T cell receptor beta chains in this list originate from one sample, sequenced in a study of blood T cell repertoires in COVID-19. The data were produced by immunoSEQ multiplex PCR, yet TCRdb's version contains in-frame clones alone and is incomplete. The repertoire includes about 200,000 clones, roughly 94% of them detected once, and approximately 1.2% sits in the top ten. Sequences were obtained from peripheral blood. The origin of the receptors is a man in his thirties or forties with acute or convalescent COVID-19.

The rearrangement joins TRBV3-1 (or the pseudogene TRBV3-2) to TRBJ2-2; 13 nucleotides match TRBD2. The V and J ends lost 3 bases and 4 bases, in that order; junction bases with no gene match: 8. CDR1 is LGHDT and CDR2 is YNNKEL in the germline V gene (reference sequence). The CDR3 length is 18 residues. As DNA, the CDR3 is TGTGCCAGCAGCCAGGGACTAGCGGGGATGATGAGCACCGGGGAGCTGTTTTTT. It encodes CASSQGLAGMMSTGELFF.

The genes are TRBV9 and TRBJ2-3, with TRBD2 as a possible D gene (5 bases). Trimming cost V 7 bases and J 9 bases, with 9 bases left between them. CDR3 length: 10 amino acids. Germline loops: CDR1 SGDLS, CDR2 YYNGEE. CDR3 in DNA: TGTGCCAGCGCGGGTTTAACGCAGTATTTT. Its translation: CASAGLTQYF.

CDR3 in DNA: TGTGCCAGTAGTATCCCCCCAGGTACGAACACCGGGGAGCTGTTTTTT. Encoded protein: CASSIPPGTNTGELFF. The V call is TRBV19, the J call TRBJ2-2; the D is unclear. V lost 3 bases and J 0 bases, leaving 11 bases between the germline ends. This CDR3 spans 16 amino acids. Germline CDR1 is LNHDA and CDR2 is SQIVND (reference sequence).

This sequence joins TRBV5-1 and TRBJ2-1; 9 bases fit TRBD1. CDR3 length: 14 residues. Per the germline V gene, CDR1 is SGHRS and CDR2 is YFSETQ. V lost 3 bases and J lost 5; bases outside the gene matches: 3. This CDR3 reads CASSSGDRDNEQFF. In nucleotides, the CDR3 is TGCGCCAGCAGCTCGGGGGACAGGGACAATGAGCAGTTCTTC.

The genes are TRBV6-4 and TRBJ2-3; a possible D gene is TRBD1 (5 bases). Germline loops: CDR1 MRHNA, CDR2 SNTAGT. The CDR3 runs 14 residues. V lost 6 bases and J lost 0, with 10 bases in between. This CDR3 reads CASSIGESTDTQYF. The CDR3 DNA is TGTGCCAGCAGCATAGGGGAAAGCACAGATACGCAGTATTTT.

The chain couples TRBV7-8 to TRBJ2-1; possibly TRBD2 for D (6 bases). Germline CDR1 and CDR2: SGHVS and FQNEAQ. There are 14 residues in the CDR3. V lost 3 bases and J lost 6, with 12 bases in between. The CDR3 reads CASSFVRESNEQFF. CDR3 nucleotides: TGTGCCAGCAGCTTTGTCCGGGAGAGCAATGAGCAGTTCTTC.

The CDR3 loop reads CASSLGLAGASEQFF. The CDR3 nucleotides read TGTGCCAGCAGCTTAGGTCTAGCGGGAGCCAGTGAGCAGTTCTTC. V gene TRBV11-3 combines with J gene TRBJ2-1; 10 nucleotides line up with TRBD2. CDR3 length: 15 residues. V shed 1 base and J 9 bases; nucleotides not matched to a gene: 6. The V gene's germline CDR1 is SGHNT and CDR2 YENEEA.

The genes are TRBV5-1 and TRBJ1-6; TRBD1 matches 11 bases. The CDR3 loop spans 19 amino acids. The germline gives CDR1 SGHRS, CDR2 YFSETQ. V gave up 0 bases and J gave up 1 base; unmatched junction bases: 6. The CDR3 sequence is CASSLGDRGLTSYNSPLHF. CDR3 DNA sequence: TGCGCCAGCAGCTTGGGGGACAGGGGGTTAACGTCCTATAATTCACCCCTCCACTTT.